Here is one T cell receptor (beta chain) with its context. Repertoires were generated with immunoSEQ multiplex PCR, while TCRdb's copy carries only in-frame clones and drops some. The top ten hold about 5% of the sample, which has 75,000 to 85,000 clones, 92% seen once. This record belongs to a study of resident and recirculating memory T cells in vitiligo. Sequencing was done on a sample of blood. The receptor was isolated from a male donor with vitiligo.

The CDR3 DNA is TGTGCCAGCAGCTCGGACAGGATCGAAGCTTTCTTT. This sequence encodes CASSSDRIEAFF. The chain combines TRBV7-9 with TRBJ1-1; the match to TRBD1 covers 7 bases. The germline V gene encodes CDR1 SEHNR and CDR2 FQNEAQ (reference sequence). This CDR3 is 12 amino acids long. The V gene end was trimmed by 4 bases and the J gene end by 8 bases; junction bases not matched to a gene: 4.